This TCR beta chain comes out of a study of CD8 T cells in Susac syndrome. In the study overall: Patients with Susac syndrome, at blood draw, were therapy-naive, on corticosteroids, or on intravenous immunoglobulin alone.

RNA amounts of roughly 0.5 to 1 ug underwent reverse transcription with random hexamers. Amplification of the TCR beta CDR3 was carried out by immunoSEQ multiplex PCR, which spanned a total of 54 Vbeta and 13 Jbeta segments. TCRdb redid the calling of the immunoSEQ multiplex PCR reads with MiXCR, one entry per CDR3 protein. The sample holds about 140,000 distinct CDR3 sequences, around 95% seen once. The CDR3 extends over 17 amino acids. Germline V gives CDR1 MGHRA, CDR2 YSYEKL. V lost 1 base and J lost 7, with 20 bases in between. The chain is built from TRBV4-1 and TRBJ1-5; TRBD1 might be the D (6 bases). The receptor comes from a human donor with Susac syndrome. The sequenced material came from CD4+ T cells from PBMCs. CDR3 bases: TGCGCCAGCAGCCAAGCTTCAGGGGTTGGGTTGAGGCAGCCCCAGCATTTT. It specifies CASSQASGVGLRQPQHF.